The following is a TCR beta chain sequence with its context. This receptor's antigen is unknown. Base quality data are lacking; no much larger clone is found one base away. Patients with a history of autoimmune disease or receiving systemic immunosuppression were excluded from the trial. In every dose cohort, peripheral blood was drawn for TCR sequencing at baseline, cycle 4 day 1, and cycle 7 day 1. Samples were obtained from an open-label, multicenter, first-in-human phase I dose-escalation trial of ivuxolimab. Adults with locally advanced or metastatic head and neck squamous cell, hepatocellular, melanoma or renal cell carcinoma were enrolled in the trial. Before TCR sequencing, CD4+ T cells and CD8+ T cells from peripheral blood were sorted into separate populations. This sample is drawn from a study of OX40 agonist ivuxolimab in advanced cancers. For context, the study as a whole: Ivuxolimab was a fully human IgG2 agonistic monoclonal antibody targeting the costimulatory receptor OX40 (CD134). Intravenous ivuxolimab was administered to patients every 2 weeks at six dose levels: 0.01, 0.1, 0.3, 1.5, 3 and 10 mg/kg. Of the approximately 50 dose-escalation patients, hepatocellular carcinoma was present in roughly 19, melanoma in approximately 15, renal cell carcinoma in 9 and head and neck cancer in 9. The dose-escalation cohort was about 83% male with a mean age of about 58 years, ranging from roughly 23 to 90. Patients were allowed to have had prior anti-PD-1, anti-PD-L1 or anti-CTLA-4 therapy, and approximately 40% of the dose-escalation patients had been treated with checkpoint inhibitors. Partial responses occurred in three dose-escalation patients: two with cutaneous melanoma and one with hepatocellular carcinoma. Peripheral TCRbeta sequencing aimed to test whether ivuxolimab altered TCR sequence diversity and caused clonal T-cell expansion. The paper reports the monotherapy dose-escalation portion (N ≈ 50 patients) of the phase I ivuxolimab trial.

For sequencing of the TCRbeta CDR3 region, genomic DNA was extracted from the sorted cells. TCRbeta CDR3 regions were sequenced using the immunoSEQ Assay. TCRdb provides this immuneACCESS table in a form limited to in-frame rearrangements. Some clones are lacking; in checked studies, under half of them reflect an unresolved V gene, and why the rest are absent is not known. The sample table contains approximately 40,000 clones; only one count was recorded for approximately 88% of them. More than 20% of the sample comes from the top ten. At the junction V is shortened by 6 bases and J by 7 bases, with 16 bases in between. CDR1 is given as SGDLS and CDR2 as YYNGEE, both from the germline V gene. From its cysteine to its phenylalanine, the CDR3 spans 14 amino acids. The DNA shown is the 42-base CDR3, in frame from base 1. The paper's findings and limits, for the study overall: Clonal expansion of both CD4+ and CD8+ blood T cells was observed from baseline to week 6 at doses 0.1 to 3.0 mg/kg. After ivuxolimab, more expanded clones were found on average in CD8+ T cells than in CD4+ T cells. In the 0.1-3.0 mg/kg groups, partial responders had among the lowest normalized peripheral clonal expansion, particularly in CD8+ T cells. The antigen specificity of the peripheral T cells that underwent clonal expansion was not determined. Low levels of normalized T-cell clonal expansion were also shown by some nonresponding patients.

This sequence originates from an adult with an advanced solid tumor such as melanoma, head and neck, liver or kidney cancer. Material: CD4+ or CD8+ T cells sorted from blood, obtained in a trial of the OX40 agonist ivuxolimab. The receptor chain draws on TRBV9 and TRBJ1-4; the D segment could be TRBD1, given 5 matching bases. CDR3 sequence: CASTQDGGSEKLFF. Here is the DNA: TGTGCCAGCACCCAGGACGGGGGGAGTGAAAAACTGTTTTTT.